The 23 T cell receptor beta chains below come from one sample, sequenced in a study of cytomegalovirus exposure and HLA in healthy donors. Generated by immunoSEQ multiplex PCR, the TCRdb table keeps only in-frame clones and is missing some. The sample consists of some 250,000 clones, around 86% of them appearing once. The sequenced sample was PBMCs. These receptors were taken from a woman aged 25-40 years in good health and CMV-seropositive.

The table lists this clone with a few counts. The chain couples TRBV30 to TRBJ1-1; D is possibly TRBD1 (5 bases). The CDR3 sequence is 14 residues long. V lost 4 bases and J lost 5, with 17 bases in between. The germline V gene encodes CDR1 GTSNPN and CDR2 SVGIG (reference sequence). The CDR3 reads CAWTGDFRGTEAFF. The CDR3, as DNA: TGTGCCTGGACCGGGGACTTTCGGGGAACTGAAGCTTTCTTT.

The chain carries TRBV5-1 and TRBJ2-5, with D unclear. V dropped 0 bases and J dropped 7 bases, with 13 bases sitting between them. This CDR3 is 14 amino acids long. The germline V gene encodes CDR1 SGHRS and CDR2 YFSETQ. The CDR3 sequence: CASSLVAGARTQYF. Here the CDR3 DNA reads TGCGCCAGCAGCTTGGTGGCCGGAGCGAGGACCCAGTACTTC. Full variable domain (missing parts from reference TRBV5-1 and TRBJ2-5): KAGVTQTPRYLIKTRGQQVTLSCSPISGHRSVSWYQQTPGQGLQFLFEYFSETQRNKGNFPGRFSGRQFSNSRSEMNVSTLELGDSALYLCASSLVAGARTQYFGPGTRLLVL.

The table lists this clone with a count of one. A junction boundary mismatches the germline segment, possibly from a read error. The genes are TRBV5-1 and TRBJ1-2, with a possible D match to TRBD1 (5 bases). The CDR3 extends over 13 amino acids. Germline V lookup: CDR1 SGHRS, CDR2 YFSETQ. The CDR3 region is CASSFDSNHGYTF. The CDR3 nucleotides read TGCGCCAGCAGCTTCGACAGTAACCATGGCTACACCTTC.

This clone showed up just a few times. The chain employs TRBV19 and TRBJ1-3, with 7 nucleotides matching TRBD1. Germline V gives CDR1 LNHDA, CDR2 SQIVND (reference sequence). The CDR3 length is 15 residues. Trimming took 6 bases from V and 0 from J; bases not matched to a gene: 5. CDR3 nucleotide sequence: TGTGCCAGTAGGCCGACAGGGAGCTCTGGAAACACCATATATTTT. It specifies CASRPTGSSGNTIYF.

The chain joins TRBV6-1 to TRBJ1-3; the D is unclear. V was trimmed by 2 bases and J by 1 base, leaving 15 bases between them. Looked up from germline, CDR1 is MNHNS and CDR2 is SASEGT. The CDR3 is 17 amino acids. CDR3 protein: CASSEWVLSGSGNTIYF. The CDR3 DNA sequence: TGTGCCAGCAGTGAATGGGTACTTTCGGGGTCTGGAAACACCATATATTTT.

The chain combines TRBV6-1 with TRBJ2-1, with 7 bases lining up with TRBD1. Unmatched junction bases numbered 4, after V lost 5 bases and J lost 6 bases. CDR3 size: 13 residues. Per the germline V gene, CDR1 is MNHNS and CDR2 is SASEGT. CDR3 DNA: TGTGCCAGCAGTACCCAGGGGGTCAATGAGCAGTTCTTC. Protein product: CASSTQGVNEQFF.

This clone was observed a handful of times. This chain connects TRBV30 to TRBJ1-5; D not resolved. Germline values: CDR1 GTSNPN, CDR2 SVGIG (reference sequence). Trimming left V 3 bases short and J 4 bases short, with 10 bases between. This CDR3 comprises 13 residues. CDR3: CAWSQGGNQPQHF. CDR3 sequence (DNA): TGTGCCTGGAGCCAAGGAGGAAATCAGCCCCAGCATTTT.

The J gene is TRBJ2-2, the V gene TRBV2; 7 bases match TRBD1. This CDR3 contains 14 residues. Germline trimming cut 7 bases from V and 4 bases from J; bases unmatched to any gene: 6. Germline CDR1 and CDR2: SNHLY and FYNNEI. The CDR3 DNA reads as TGTGCCAGCAATTTAGGGGGCATCACCGGGGAGCTGTTTTTT. Protein product: CASNLGGITGELFF.

The chain joins TRBV27 to TRBJ2-7; tentatively, D is TRBD2 (5 bases). The CDR3 runs 14 residues. Trimming took off 6 bases at V and 4 bases at J, with 16 bases between the two ends. Germline CDR1 reads MNHEY; CDR2 reads SMNVEV (reference sequence). As DNA, the CDR3 is TGTGCCAGCAGACGGCCGGGGTCCACTTACGAGCAGTACTTC. Translated, it gives CASRRPGSTYEQYF.

V and J are TRBV29-1 and TRBJ2-5; 8 bases match TRBD2. V lost 7 bases to trimming and J lost 4 bases; unmatched junction nucleotides: 5. CDR3 length: 12 residues. Germline V gives CDR1 SQVTM, CDR2 ANQGSEA. The CDR3 spells CSGDRGGETQYF. In DNA form, the CDR3 reads TGCAGCGGGGACCGGGGGGGAGAGACCCAGTACTTC.

The CDR3 DNA reads TGTGCCAGCAGCCGAGGGACTAGCGGAATCTACGAGCAGTACTTC. This sequence encodes CASSRGTSGIYEQYF. The chain uses TRBV7-9 and TRBJ2-7, with TRBD2 matching 11 bases. The germline CDR1 and CDR2 sequences are SEHNR and FQNEAQ (reference sequence). V trimming: 5 bases; J trimming: 3 bases; junction bases outside the gene matches: 6. The CDR3 has 15 amino acids. The full variable domain, rest sourced from reference TRBV7-9 and TRBJ2-7, is DTGVSQNPRHKITKRGQNVTFRCDPISEHNRLYWYRQTLGQGPEFLTYFQNEAQLEKSRLLSDRFSAERPKGSFSTLEIQRTEQGDSAMYLCASSRGTSGIYEQYFGPGTRLTVT.

The J gene is TRBJ1-4, the V gene TRBV5-1; the D gene is possibly TRBD1 (5 bases). CDR1 SGHRS and CDR2 YFSETQ come from the germline V gene. The CDR3 covers 15 residues. Trimming took 4 bases from V and 7 from J, leaving 17 bases between them. The CDR3 region has the DNA TGCGCCAGCAGCAGCGGGACGGGGCCGACTGAAAAACTGTTTTTT. Translated, it gives CASSSGTGPTEKLFF. The whole variable domain, remainder taken from reference TRBV5-1 and TRBJ1-4, is KAGVTQTPRYLIKTRGQQVTLSCSPISGHRSVSWYQQTPGQGLQFLFEYFSETQRNKGNFPGRFSGRQFSNSRSEMNVSTLELGDSALYLCASSSGTGPTEKLFFGSGTQLSVL.

This chain connects TRBV30 to TRBJ1-5; 8 bases map to TRBD1. After removal of 0 bases from V and 2 bases from J, the junction contained 3 bases not matched to a gene. Germline V gene sequence: CDR1 GTSNPN, CDR2 SVGIG (reference sequence). The CDR3 is 15 amino acids. The CDR3: CAWSVPGGGNQPQHF. Written as DNA, the CDR3 is TGTGCCTGGAGTGTACCAGGGGGCGGCAATCAGCCCCAGCATTTT.

V usage is TRBV5-6 and J usage is TRBJ1-1, with D unclear. V lost 2 bases and J lost 1, with 9 bases in between. CDR1 and CDR2 (germline): SGHDT, YYEEEE. The CDR3 extends over 14 amino acids. CDR3 sequence: CASSFFSGNTEAFF. Written as DNA, the CDR3 is TGTGCCAGCAGCTTCTTTTCGGGGAACACTGAAGCTTTCTTT.

This clone was counted a single time. The V gene is TRBV30, the J gene TRBJ2-7, with 9 bases that match TRBD1. The V gene end was trimmed by 4 bases and the J gene end by 2 bases; junction bases not matched to a gene: 6. The CDR3 runs 14 residues. Germline V CDR1 and CDR2: GTSNPN, SVGIG (reference sequence). DNA for the CDR3: TGTGCCTGGAAGGCCGGGACAGGGCCCTACGAGCAGTACTTC. As protein: CAWKAGTGPYEQYF.

The V call is TRBV27, the J call TRBJ2-1; 8 nucleotides align to TRBD2. V trimming: 5 bases; J trimming: 3 bases; junction bases outside the gene matches: 3. From germline, CDR1 is MNHEY and CDR2 SMNVEV (reference sequence). The CDR3 totals 14 residues. The CDR3 bases are TGTGCCAGCAGTCGCGGGGGGTTCTACAATGAGCAGTTCTTC. Amino acids: CASSRGGFYNEQFF.

The chain is built from TRBV2 and TRBJ2-1; the match to TRBD2 covers 7 bases. V shed 2 bases and J 0 bases; nucleotides not matched to a gene: 1. CDR3 length: 15 amino acids. Germline values: CDR1 SNHLY, CDR2 FYNNEI. The CDR3 region is CASSELAASYNEQFF. In DNA form, the CDR3 reads TGTGCCAGCAGTGAACTAGCGGCCTCCTACAATGAGCAGTTCTTC.

The chain combines TRBV5-1 with TRBJ2-2, with 10 bases aligning to TRBD2. The V gene end was trimmed by 0 bases and the J gene end by 3 bases; junction bases not matched to a gene: 14. The germline CDR1 and CDR2 sequences are SGHRS and YFSETQ. The CDR3 covers 20 residues. The CDR3 DNA follows: TGCGCCAGCAGCTTGGTCTCTCCGGGACTAGCGTTGGGGGACACCGGGGAGCTGTTTTTT. This gives the protein CASSLVSPGLALGDTGELFF.

The rearrangement uses TRBV5-4 and TRBJ1-2; unclear D gene. Germline lookup yields CDR1 SGHNT and CDR2 YYREEE (reference sequence). The CDR3 runs to 14 residues. Trimming shortened V by 4 bases and J by 1 base, and 11 bases separated the two germline ends. DNA for the CDR3: TGTGCCAGCAGCGCATTTGGGCGTAACTATGGCTACACCTTC. Protein: CASSAFGRNYGYTF. The full variable domain, rest sourced from reference TRBV5-4 and TRBJ1-2, is ETGVTQSPTHLIKTRGQQVTLRCSSQSGHNTVSWYQQALGQGPQFIFQYYREEENGRGNFPPRFSGLQFPNYSSELNVNALELDDSALYLCASSAFGRNYGYTFGSGTRLTVV.

V is TRBV6-6 and J is TRBJ2-7, with 8 positions matching TRBD2. The CDR3 is 13 residues long. Germline assignment: CDR1 MNHNY and CDR2 SVGAGI (reference sequence). The trim removed 0 bases at V and 6 bases at J, leaving 1 base unmatched. In nucleotides, the CDR3 is TGTGCCAGCAGTTACTCGGCGGGAGGCGAGCAGTACTTC. This translates into CASSYSAGGEQYF.

This chain's CDR3 is CASSPSSGSLGFQETQYF. CDR3 nucleotide sequence: TGTGCCAGCAGTCCCTCTAGCGGGAGTCTGGGCTTCCAAGAGACCCAGTACTTC. The chain joins TRBV27 to TRBJ2-5, with TRBD2 matching over 10 bases. Trimming removed 5 bases from V and 1 base from J; junction bases left unmatched: 13. Germline lookup yields CDR1 MNHEY and CDR2 SMNVEV (reference sequence). This CDR3 has 18 amino acids.

This chain joins TRBV27 and TRBJ2-4; unclear D gene. The CDR3 spans 13 residues. Germline CDR1 MNHEY, CDR2 SMNVEV (reference sequence). V dropped 4 bases and J dropped 4 bases, with 8 bases sitting between them. The CDR3 DNA reads TGTGCCAGCAGTTCCGATCAGAAAAACATTCAGTACTTC. Protein sequence: CASSSDQKNIQYF.

The V and J genes are TRBV5-1 and TRBJ2-1; tentatively, D is TRBD2 (6 bases). The CDR3 consists of 14 residues. CDR1 and CDR2 (germline): SGHRS, YFSETQ. V lost 1 base and J lost 6, with 11 bases in between. CDR3 sequence (DNA): TGCGCCAGCAGCTTGATAGCGGAAGCCAATGAGCAGTTCTTC. Its translation is CASSLIAEANEQFF.